The T cell receptor (beta chain) described here comes from a study of spatial heterogeneity in lung cancer. General study findings and limits: The study found that expanded intratumoral alpha and beta TCR counts tracked tumor mutation counts.

The CDR3 loop spans 15 amino acids. Unmatched junction bases numbered 11, after V lost 5 bases and J lost 6 bases. Germline V gives CDR1 DFQATT, CDR2 SNEGSKA (reference sequence). As regards this clonotype: Its antigen remains unidentified.

Each CDR3 protein gets one entry after TCRdb re-called the 5' RACE reads with MiXCR. Here the sample spans about 3,400 distinct CDR3 sequences, approximately 35% being singletons. Noted time point: sample taken at primary tumor resection. Material: lung tumor tissue, obtained at surgery. The receptor was isolated from a female donor with early-stage non-small cell lung cancer. J is TRBJ2-1 and V is TRBV20-1; 9 bases fit TRBD1. The CDR3 spells CSAHRGQGFSNEQFF. The CDR3 nucleotides are TGCAGTGCTCACAGGGGACAGGGTTTCTCCAATGAGCAGTTCTTC.